This TCR beta chain was retrieved from a study of blood T cell repertoires in COVID-19. Looking at the study overall: From the United States, Italy and Spain came samples of acute and convalescent COVID-19.

Germline V CDR1 and CDR2: MNHNY, SVGAGI (reference sequence). The CDR3 spans 14 residues. Deletions cut 0 bases from V and 7 bases from J, with 12 bases between. Per the authors' pipeline: Reference gene primers were amplified, and this amplification served to estimate nucleated cell counts. Clones were read by immunoSEQ multiplex PCR, and TCRdb kept only the in-frame ones, dropping some. Clone size and the V and J calls come from that table; the DNA yielded D and trimming. Of 190,000 or so clones detected, 86% appear once; the ten largest clones hold less than 3.5%. This clone was seen a handful of times.

V and J are TRBV6-6 and TRBJ1-2, with D uncertain. The sequenced sample consisted of peripheral blood. This clonotype was obtained from a woman aged 30 to 39 with active or convalescent COVID-19. The CDR3 here is CASSYSGSSGGYTF. In DNA form, the CDR3 reads TGTGCCAGCAGTTACTCCGGGTCGAGTGGTGGCTACACCTTC.